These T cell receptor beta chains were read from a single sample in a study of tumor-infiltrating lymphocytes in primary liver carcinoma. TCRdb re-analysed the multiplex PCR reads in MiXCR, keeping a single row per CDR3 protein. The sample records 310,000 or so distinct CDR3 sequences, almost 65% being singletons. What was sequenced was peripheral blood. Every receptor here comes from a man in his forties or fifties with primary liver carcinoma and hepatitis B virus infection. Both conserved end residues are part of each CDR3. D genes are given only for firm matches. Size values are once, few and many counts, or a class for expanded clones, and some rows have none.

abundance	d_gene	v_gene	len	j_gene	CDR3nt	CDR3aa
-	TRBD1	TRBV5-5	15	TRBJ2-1	TGTGCGAGCAGCCTGACAGGGCCCCCGTCTGATGAGCCGTTCTTC	CASSLTGPPSDEPFF
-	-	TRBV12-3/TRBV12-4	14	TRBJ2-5	TGTGCCAGCAGTTGGATCACACGACAAGAGACCCAGTACTTC	CASSWITRQETQYF
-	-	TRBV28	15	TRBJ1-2	TGTGCCAGCAGTTTATCTGGCACTACCAACTATGGCTACACCTTC	CASSLSGTTNYGYTF
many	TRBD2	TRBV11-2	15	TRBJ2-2	TGTGCCAGCAGCTCGGGACTAGCGGGCACCGGGGAGCTGTTTTTT	CASSSGLAGTGELFF
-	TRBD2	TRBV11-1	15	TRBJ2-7	TGTGCCAGCAGCTTAGGTCTAGCGGGAGTTGATGAGCAGTACTTC	CASSLGLAGVDEQYF
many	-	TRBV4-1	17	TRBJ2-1	TGCGCCAGCAGCCAAGGGGGCCTATTAAGCTCCTACAATGAGCAGTTCTTC	CASSQGGLLSSYNEQFF
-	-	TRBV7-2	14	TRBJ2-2	TGTGCCAGCAGCACACTGAGTAGGACCGGGGAGCTGTTTTTT	CASSTLSRTGELFF
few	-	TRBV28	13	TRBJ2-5	TGTGCCAGCAGAGCTATCGCGGGCGAGACCCAGTACTTC	CASRAIAGETQYF
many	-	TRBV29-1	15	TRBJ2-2	TGCAGCGTTGCTACCGTAATTTATAACACCGGGGAGCTGTTTTTT	CSVATVIYNTGELFF
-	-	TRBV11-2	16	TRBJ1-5	TGTGCCAACACCGCGAATGGGGCGGGAGGAATGGATACGCAGCATTTT	CANTANGAGGMDTQHF
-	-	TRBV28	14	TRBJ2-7	TGTGCCAGTAGTACGAATAGACCCTCCTACGAGCAGTACTTC	CASSTNRPSYEQYF
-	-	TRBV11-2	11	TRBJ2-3	TGTACCAGCAGCTTGGAGTTGGAGCAGTATTTT	CTSSLELEQYF
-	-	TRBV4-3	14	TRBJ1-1	TGCGTCAGCAGCCACGATCGAAGGAACACTGAAGCTTTCTTT	CVSSHDRRNTEAFF
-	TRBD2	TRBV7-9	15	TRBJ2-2	TGTGCCAGCAGCCCCGGGACTAGCCTTCCAGGGGAGCTGTTTTTT	CASSPGTSLPGELFF
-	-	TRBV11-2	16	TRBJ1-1	TGTTCCAGCAGCCCAGCGTACGGGAGCGGGAACACTGAAGCTTTCTTT	CSSSPAYGSGNTEAFF
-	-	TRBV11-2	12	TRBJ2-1	TGTGCCACCCAAGAGTGTGAGGGGGAGCTGTTCTTC	CATQECEGELFF
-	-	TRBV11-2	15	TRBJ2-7	TGTGCCAGCAGGGGACCGGGACCAGCGGGCCTTGAGCAGTACTTC	CASRGPGPAGLEQYF
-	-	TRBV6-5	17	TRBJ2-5	TGTGCCAGCAGTTACTCCGACGCGTGGGACGGTCGAGAGACCCAGTACTTC	CASSYSDAWDGRETQYF
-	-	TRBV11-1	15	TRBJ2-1	TGTGCCAGCAGCGCCGCAGGCAGGGGTAACGATGAGCAGTCCTTC	CASSAAGRGNDEQSF
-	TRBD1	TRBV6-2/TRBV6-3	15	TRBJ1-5	TGTGCCAGCAGTTACCCTATAGGGGGCAATCAGCCCCATTATTTT	CASSYPIGGNQPHYF
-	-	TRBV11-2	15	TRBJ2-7	TGTTCCAGCAGCTTTTCCAGCGGCCCCGCCTATGAGCAGTACTTC	CSSSFSSGPAYEQYF
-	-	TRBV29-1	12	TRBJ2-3	TGCGGCGTTCAGGGCAGAGCAGATACGCAGTATTTT	CGVQGRADTQYF
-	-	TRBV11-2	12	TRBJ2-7	TGTGCCAGCGGCTCGACTGGGTACGAGCAGTACTTC	CASGSTGYEQYF
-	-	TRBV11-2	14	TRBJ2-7	TGTACCAGCAGCTTAAGTTCAGCGACCTACAAGCAGTACTTC	CTSSLSSATYKQYF
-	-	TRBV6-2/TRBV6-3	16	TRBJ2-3	TGTGCCAGCAGTTACCCACTTAGCGTTGGTCCGGATACGCAGTATTTT	CASSYPLSVGPDTQYF
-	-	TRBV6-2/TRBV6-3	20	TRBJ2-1	TGTGCCAGCAGTCCCGGGACAGGGACTAGAACGGGTGTGGACGTTATTGAGCAGTTCTTC	CASSPGTGTRTGVDVIEQFF
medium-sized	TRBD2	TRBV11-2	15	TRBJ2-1	TGTGCCAGCAGTCCTCCGGGACTAGTAGGCATTGAGCAGTTCTTC	CASSPPGLVGIEQFF
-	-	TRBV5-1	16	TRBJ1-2	TGCACCAGCAGCTTGGCGGTTACAGGAGGAGACTATGGCTACACCTTC	CTSSLAVTGGDYGYTF
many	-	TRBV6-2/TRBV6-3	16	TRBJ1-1	TGTGCCAGCAGGCAAGGGACTCTTATCGAGGGGACTGAAGCTTTCTTT	CASRQGTLIEGTEAFF
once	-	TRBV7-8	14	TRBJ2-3	TGTGCCAGCAGTTTAGCCGAAAGCACAGATACGCTGTATTTT	CASSLAESTDTLYF
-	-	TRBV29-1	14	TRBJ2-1	TGCAGCGCTGCGACCGGGACATCAGCCTACGAGCAGTTCTTC	CSAATGTSAYEQFF
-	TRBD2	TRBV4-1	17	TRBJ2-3	TGCGCCAGCAGCCAAATAAGACTAGCGGAAGGGAGAGATACGCAGTATTTT	CASSQIRLAEGRDTQYF
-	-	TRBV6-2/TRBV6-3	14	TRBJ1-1	TGTGCCAGCACCACGAGACAGCCACGAACTGAAGCTTTCTTT	CASTTRQPRTEAFF
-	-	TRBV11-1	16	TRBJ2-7	TGTACCAGTAGCTTTCTTGAGACAGCAAGCTCCTACGAGCAGTACTTC	CTSSFLETASSYEQYF
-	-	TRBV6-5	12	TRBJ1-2	TGTGCCAACAAGAGGCAGGACTATGGCTACACCTTC	CANKRQDYGYTF
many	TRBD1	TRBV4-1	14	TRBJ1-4	TGCGCCAGCGAGGACAGGGGGAACGATGAAAAACTGTTTTTT	CASEDRGNDEKLFF
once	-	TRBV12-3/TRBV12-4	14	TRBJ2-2	TGTGCCAGCAGCCTACTGACCGTCACCGGGGAGCAGTTTTTT	CASSLLTVTGEQFF
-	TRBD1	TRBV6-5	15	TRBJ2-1	TGTGCCAGCAATACGGACAGGGGGGCTTTTAATGAGCAGTTCTTC	CASNTDRGAFNEQFF
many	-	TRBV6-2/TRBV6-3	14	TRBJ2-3	TGTGCCAGCAGTTACCCCACTCGGACAGATACGCAGTATTTT	CASSYPTRTDTQYF
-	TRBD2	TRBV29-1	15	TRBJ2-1	TGCGGCGGTGCGACTAGCGGGAATAGAAAGCATGAGCAGTTCTTC	CGGATSGNRKHEQFF
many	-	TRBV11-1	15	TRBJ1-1	TGTGCCAGCAGCCCGGCGGGTGGGGTCGGCACTGAAGCTTTCTTT	CASSPAGGVGTEAFF
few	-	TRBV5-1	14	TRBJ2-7	TGCGCCAGCAGTAGAGGGGGAGCGGCCGGGGAGCAGTACTTC	CASSRGGAAGEQYF
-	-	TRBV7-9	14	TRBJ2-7	TGTGCCAGCAGCAAAGGGGCGGGAATCTACGAGCAGTACTTC	CASSKGAGIYEQYF
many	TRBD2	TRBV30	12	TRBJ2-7	TGTGCCGGGACTAGCGGGGTCTACGAGCAGTACTTC	CAGTSGVYEQYF
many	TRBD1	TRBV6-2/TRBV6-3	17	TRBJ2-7	TGTGCCAGCAGTCCCGGGACAGGACCCCTTTACTTCTACGAGCAGTACTTC	CASSPGTGPLYFYEQYF
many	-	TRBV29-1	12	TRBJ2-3	TGCAGCCAGAGGACCGCGTGGGATACGCAGTATTTT	CSQRTAWDTQYF
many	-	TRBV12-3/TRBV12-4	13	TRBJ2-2	TGTGCCAGCAGTTTCACAAACACCGGGGAGCTGTTTTTT	CASSFTNTGELFF
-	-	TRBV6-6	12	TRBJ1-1	TGTGCCAGCAGTTACGTGGAAACTGAAACTTTCTTT	CASSYVETETFF
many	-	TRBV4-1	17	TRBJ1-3	TGCGCCAGCAGCTCAAAGTGGGAGGGGTACTCTGGAAACACCATATATTTT	CASSSKWEGYSGNTIYF
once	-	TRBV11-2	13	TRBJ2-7	TGTGTCAGCAGCTTAGAAAGCTTCCACGAGCAGCACTTC	CVSSLESFHEQHF
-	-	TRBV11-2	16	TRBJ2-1	TGTGCCAGCAGCCCATTGAGAGGAAGCTCCTACAATGTGCAGTTCTTC	CASSPLRGSSYNVQFF
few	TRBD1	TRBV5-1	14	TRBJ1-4	TGCGCCAGCAGCCCCCGACAGGGGAATGAAAAACTGTTTTTT	CASSPRQGNEKLFF
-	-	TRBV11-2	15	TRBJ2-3	TGTGTCAGCAGCTTAGTTGGGGGCGGCACAGATACGCAGTATTTT	CVSSLVGGGTDTQYF
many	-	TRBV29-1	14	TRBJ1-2	TGCAGCGTTGACGGAATCGAGGGGGTTTGGGGCTACACCTTC	CSVDGIEGVWGYTF
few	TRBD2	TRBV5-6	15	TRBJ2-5	TGTGCCAGCAGATTAGCGGGAGGTGTCGGAGAGACCCAGTACTTC	CASRLAGGVGETQYF
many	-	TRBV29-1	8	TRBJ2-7	TGCAGCGTGGAAAAACAGGGCTTC	CSVEKQGF
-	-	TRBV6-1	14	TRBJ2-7	TGTGCCTGCAGTTCCTTGGGCAGGGGCTACGAGCGGTACTTC	CACSSLGRGYERYF
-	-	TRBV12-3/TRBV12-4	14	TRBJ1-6	TGTGCCAGCACTTGGATAGTGAGAGAGTCACCCCTCCACTTT	CASTWIVRESPLHF
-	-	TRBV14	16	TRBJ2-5	TGTGCCAGCGGCCAAAAAGATGTTAGGACAGAAGAGACCCAGTACTTC	CASGQKDVRTEETQYF